Below, 9 T cell receptor beta chains from the same sample are listed, as sequenced in a study of blood T cell repertoires in COVID-19. Measured with immunoSEQ multiplex PCR; TCRdb has only the in-frame clones, and not every one. Among 300,000 to 350,000 clones listed, around 90% were seen once. Specimen: PBMCs or T cells enriched from blood (not recorded which). Source of these receptors: a man under 40 who had recovered from COVID-19.

The chain has TRBV7-9 and TRBJ2-7, with 8 nucleotides matching TRBD1. CDR3 size: 14 residues. V gave up 5 bases and J gave up 6 bases; unmatched junction bases: 9. The V gene's germline CDR1 is SEHNR and CDR2 FQNEAQ (reference sequence). CDR3 DNA sequence: TGTGCCAGCAGCGAAGACAGGGGAATACTCGAGCAGTACTTC. Its translation: CASSEDRGILEQYF. The full variable domain, with the rest looked up from reference TRBV7-9 and TRBJ2-7, is DTGVSQNPRHKITKRGQNVTFRCDPISEHNRLYWYRQTLGQGPEFLTYFQNEAQLEKSRLLSDRFSAERPKGSFSTLEIQRTEQGDSAMYLCASSEDRGILEQYFGPGTRLTVT.

This chain connects TRBV24-1 to TRBJ2-2; the match to TRBD1 covers 9 bases. This CDR3 spans 15 amino acids. Germline V gene sequence: CDR1 KGHDR, CDR2 SFDVKD. V lost 7 bases and J lost 5; bases outside the gene matches: 7. The CDR3 region has the DNA TGTGCCACCAGCCTCCCGGGACAGGGAACCGGGGAGCTGTTTTTT. Amino acids: CATSLPGQGTGELFF.

CDR3 region: CATKTRGLANTEAFF. The CDR3 region has the DNA TGTGCCACCAAGACCAGGGGGCTCGCAAACACTGAAGCTTTCTTT. This rearrangement joins TRBV10-3 to TRBJ1-1; 8 bases fit TRBD1. V shed 10 bases and J 2 bases; nucleotides not matched to a gene: 12. The length of the CDR3 is 15 residues. Germline V CDR1 and CDR2: ENHRY, SYGVKD.

About this clone itself: This same CDR3 is encoded by further DNA sequences in the sample. This chain uses TRBV11-2 with TRBJ2-7; a weak D match, TRBD2 (5 bases). The germline V and J ends were trimmed by 3 bases and 3 bases, with 6 bases remaining between them. From germline, CDR1 is SGHAT and CDR2 FQNNGV. CDR3 size: 12 residues. The CDR3 here is CASSLGSYEQYF. CDR3 sequence (DNA): TGTGCCAGCAGCTTGGGGAGCTACGAGCAGTACTTC.

In DNA, the CDR3 is TGTGCCAGCAGTTTATGGACGGGAGGGGATGGGAACGGCTACACCTTC. It is translated as CASSLWTGGDGNGYTF. V gene TRBV28 combines with J gene TRBJ1-2; D perhaps matches TRBD1 (5 bases). Trimming removed 0 bases at V and 8 bases at J, with 19 bases between. Germline V CDR1 and CDR2: MDHEN, SYDVKM. The CDR3 is 16 amino acids.

The genes are TRBV4-1 and TRBJ2-3; TRBD1 might be the D (6 bases). Between the trimmed V and J ends, which lost 6 bases and 1 base, there was a span of 20 bases. The CDR3 spans 17 residues. Germline CDR1 and CDR2: MGHRA and YSYEKL. The CDR3 sequence is CASRRVGATPGTDTQYF. The DNA of the CDR3 is TGCGCCAGCAGGAGGGTGGGGGCCACTCCGGGCACAGATACGCAGTATTTT.

The chain uses TRBV7-6 and TRBJ1-6; TRBD1 agrees at 9 bases. CDR1 is SGHVS and CDR2 is FNYEAQ in the germline V gene. This CDR3 has 14 amino acids. Trimming removed 5 bases from V and 8 bases from J; junction bases left unmatched: 4. This chain's CDR3 is CASSPGTGYSPLHF. The CDR3 DNA reads as TGTGCCAGCAGCCCCGGGACAGGGTATTCACCCCTCCACTTT.

The chain uses TRBV6-5 and TRBJ1-5, with a tentative D call TRBD1 (6 bases). Trimming took 10 bases from V and 1 from J, leaving 8 bases between them. This CDR3 has 12 amino acids. The germline V gene has CDR1 MNHEY and CDR2 SVGAGI. This CDR3 is CATTGSNQPQHF. The CDR3 nucleotides read TGTGCCACCACAGGGAGCAATCAGCCCCAGCATTTT.

This chain connects TRBV27 to TRBJ2-1; TRBD2 is a possible D gene (6 bases). From germline, CDR1 is MNHEY and CDR2 SMNVEV (reference sequence). This CDR3 contains 14 residues. Trimming shortened V by 3 bases and J by 4 bases, and 10 bases separated the two germline ends. The CDR3 sequence is CASSFGGGYNEQFF. The CDR3 DNA is TGTGCCAGCAGTTTCGGTGGGGGGTACAATGAGCAGTTCTTC.